One and the same sample provided the 8 T cell receptor beta chains below, sequenced in a study of T-cell memory formation after mild COVID-19. TCRdb processed the 5' RACE reads anew with MiXCR; each CDR3 protein has one entry. Counted here are 250,000 to 300,000 distinct CDR3 sequences, 15% to 20% occurring once; the ten biggest clones make up about a fifth. Source material: PBMCs or a T cell subset sorted from them (not recorded which). The receptor set was obtained from a young man who had mild COVID-19 (a few samples of this study predate the infection). Cell type and time point are not known.

The chain joins TRBV4-2 to TRBJ2-1; tentative D call: TRBD2 (6 bases). Trimming pared 4 bases from V and 2 bases from J, leaving 15 bases between. Germline-derived CDR1 and CDR2 are LGHNA and YNFKEQ. The CDR3 has 16 amino acids. The CDR3 DNA is TGTGCCAGCAGCCCCATTTTAGCGGTAGCCTACAATGAGCAGTTCTTC. Translating gives CASSPILAVAYNEQFF.

This clonotype was picked up a small number of times. This chain uses TRBV7-9 with TRBJ1-4; tentatively, D is TRBD1 (5 bases). The CDR3 has 17 amino acids. Deletions cut 0 bases from V and 7 bases from J, with 18 bases between. CDR1 SEHNR and CDR2 FQNEAQ come from the germline V gene (reference sequence). This CDR3 reads CASSLAVGGPLSEKLFF. The CDR3 DNA is TGTGCCAGCAGCTTAGCGGTCGGGGGACCCCTGTCTGAAAAACTGTTTTTT.

This clonotype has just a few counts. This chain joins TRBV3-1 and TRBJ1-2; D might be TRBD1 (5 bases). This CDR3 comprises 14 residues. V was trimmed by 4 bases and J by 8 bases, leaving 17 bases between them. Germline loops: CDR1 LGHDT, CDR2 YNNKEL (reference sequence). The CDR3 coding sequence is TGTGCCAGCAGCCCGACCCCGGGGGACGGCGGCTACACCTTC. Translated: CASSPTPGDGGYTF.

The rearrangement links TRBV10-3 to TRBJ2-7, with TRBD1 matching 7 bases. Germline CDR1 reads ENHRY; CDR2 reads SYGVKD. V dropped 6 bases and J dropped 2; count of bases not matched to a gene: 10. The CDR3 has 15 amino acids. The CDR3 here is CAIRPSTGTTYEQYF. CDR3 coding DNA: TGTGCCATCAGACCGTCGACAGGGACCACCTACGAGCAGTACTTC.

This sequence joins TRBV5-1 and TRBJ1-6; D gene ambiguous. V shed 6 bases and J shed 4 bases, with 11 bases lying between them. The CDR3 sequence is 14 residues long. Germline values: CDR1 SGHRS, CDR2 YFSETQ. CDR3 bases: TGCGCCAGCAAAAGTGCCAGGTATAATTCACCCCTCCACTTT. Translated, it gives CASKSARYNSPLHF.

V and J are TRBV7-3 and TRBJ1-1, with no clear D. The CDR3 contains 14 residues. Germline CDR1 is SGHTA and CDR2 is FQGTGA. V shed 3 bases and J shed 0 bases, with 8 bases lying between them. The CDR3 coding sequence is TGTGCCAGCAGCTTTGGTTCGATGAACACTGAAGCTTTCTTT. Translated: CASSFGSMNTEAFF.

The chain employs TRBV6-2 or TRBV6-3 and TRBJ2-5; D perhaps matches TRBD2 (6 bases). This CDR3 has 14 residues. CDR1 and CDR2 from the germline V gene are MNHEY and SVGEGT. V lost 3 bases to trimming and J lost 3 bases, with 11 bases between them. The CDR3 nucleotides read TGTGCCAGCAGTTATATGCGGGGAGAAGAGACCCAGTACTTC. As protein: CASSYMRGEETQYF.

The chain joins TRBV2 to TRBJ2-1; either TRBD1 or TRBD2 may supply D (5 bases each). V shed 6 bases and J shed 4 bases, with 16 bases lying between them. Germline V lookup: CDR1 SNHLY, CDR2 FYNNEI. The CDR3 covers 15 residues. The CDR3 loop reads CASSGATFGYNEQFF. The DNA for the CDR3 is TGTGCCAGCAGCGGGGCAACATTTGGATACAATGAGCAGTTCTTC.